This TCR beta chain is drawn from a study of cytomegalovirus exposure and HLA in healthy donors. Study observations and caveats: What a later analysis reportedly showed was that an Asian-associated ancestry cluster had fewer N-insertions than the approximately 700-donor mean. Cytomegalovirus-associated status was assigned to fewer than 200 TCR beta chains. Judged likely to be a sequencing artifact was a cluster of highly shared sequence variants.

In the case of this clone: Its specificity is not known. Other DNA sequences within the sample encode an identical CDR3.

Germline V gene lookup returns CDR1 SGDLS and CDR2 YYNGEE. V trimming: 3 bases; J trimming: 0 bases; junction bases outside the gene matches: 11. This CDR3 has 17 amino acids. It was with 60 Vbeta and 13 Jbeta primers that the PCR ran. Data came from immunoSEQ multiplex PCR; TCRdb stores just in-frame clones and leaves some out. The table includes 160,000 or so clones, around 80% detected once. What was sequenced was PBMCs. The TCR originated in a male donor in good health and CMV-seronegative. The genes are TRBV9 and TRBJ2-7; 8 bases align to TRBD1. Here the CDR3 reads CASSGGLSGQGSYEQYF. CDR3 coding DNA: TGTGCCAGCAGCGGCGGCTTATCCGGACAGGGCTCCTACGAGCAGTACTTC.